This record concerns one T cell receptor (beta chain) sequence. This CDR3 spans 15 amino acids. Trimming cost V 7 bases and J 0 bases, with 13 bases left between them. Germline V gene data show CDR1 as LNHDA and CDR2 as SQIVND (reference sequence). This sample was included in a study of brain T cells in children with intractable seizures. The data were produced by immunoSEQ multiplex PCR, yet TCRdb's version contains in-frame clones alone and is incomplete. The data contain approximately 110,000 clones, roughly 94% of them seen just once; the ten biggest clones take up around 4.1%. The sequences come from peripheral blood, collected at surgery. The clonotype originates from a boy in the first two years of life with hemimegalencephaly and intractable seizures. The V call is TRBV19, the J call TRBJ1-5; D gene uncertain. CDR3 nucleotides: TGTGCCAGTACCCGTCGTCACCATAGCAATCAGCCCCAGCATTTT. Translated, it gives CASTRRHHSNQPQHF.